The 15 T cell receptor beta chains in this list originate from one sample, sequenced in a study of cytomegalovirus exposure and HLA in healthy donors. Some clones are missing from TCRdb's copy, which holds only in-frame ones; the method was immunoSEQ multiplex PCR. Of 150,000 to 200,000 clones listed, roughly nine tenths were seen once; the top ten hold 3%. Sample: PBMCs. The receptors were gathered from a woman aged 18-35 years in good health and CMV-seropositive.

The chain carries TRBV19 and TRBJ2-1; 15 bases line up with TRBD2. Looked up from germline, CDR1 is LNHDA and CDR2 is SQIVND (reference sequence). With 1 base clipped from V and 9 bases from J, the junction kept 13 bases outside the gene matches. This CDR3 comprises 19 residues. CDR3 amino acids: CASSIVRTSGRAGSTEQFF. The CDR3 nucleotides are TGTGCCAGTAGTATAGTCCGGACTAGCGGGAGGGCCGGTAGTACTGAGCAGTTCTTC.

The chain carries TRBV4-1 and TRBJ1-2, with unresolved D. The V gene lost 1 base and the J gene lost 7 bases, with 13 bases spanning the gap. The germline CDR1 and CDR2 sequences are MGHRA and YSYEKL. The CDR3 consists of 14 residues. The CDR3 sequence is CASSQAPGLFGYTF. In DNA, the CDR3 is TGCGCCAGCAGCCAAGCCCCAGGTCTTTTTGGCTACACCTTC.

The chain links TRBV4-1 to TRBJ2-3; 9 nucleotides line up with TRBD2. The trim removed 6 bases at V and 0 bases at J, leaving 7 bases unmatched. The CDR3 is 16 amino acids. The V gene's germline CDR1 is MGHRA and CDR2 YSYEKL. The chain's CDR3 is CASRDVSGGSTDTQYF. The CDR3 DNA reads TGCGCCAGCAGGGACGTAAGCGGGGGGAGCACAGATACGCAGTATTTT.

The chain joins TRBV11-2 to TRBJ1-3; 8 nucleotides line up with TRBD1. The germline V gene has CDR1 SGHAT and CDR2 FQNNGV. CDR3 size: 15 residues. The V segment lost 1 base and the J segment 1 base; nucleotides outside the gene matches: 0. The chain's CDR3 is CASSLGTGSGNTIYF. The CDR3 DNA reads as TGTGCCAGCAGCTTAGGGACAGGGTCTGGAAACACCATATATTTT.

This clone has only one observation. V gene TRBV7-8 combines with J gene TRBJ1-2; tentatively, D is TRBD1 (5 bases). Germline CDR1 reads SGHVS; CDR2 reads FQNEAQ. Trimming took off 5 bases at V and 7 bases at J, with 29 bases between the two ends. CDR3 length: 18 residues. The CDR3 region is CASSLTGEGRPTSPGYTF. The DNA for the CDR3 is TGTGCCAGCAGCCTAACCGGGGAGGGGCGCCCTACCTCCCCTGGCTACACCTTC.

The chain combines TRBV28 with TRBJ2-7; D is undetermined. Germline V gives CDR1 MDHEN, CDR2 SYDVKM. Trimming shortened V by 6 bases and J by 7 bases, and 13 bases separated the two germline ends. The CDR3 is 12 residues long. The CDR3, as DNA: TGTGCCAGCAGCTTGGCAGGTTGGGAGCAGTACTTC. Protein sequence: CASSLAGWEQYF.

The chain couples TRBV7-2 to TRBJ1-1; unclear D gene. Trimming pared 1 base from V and 6 bases from J, leaving 9 bases between. CDR3 length equals 13 residues. In germline, CDR1 is SGHTA, CDR2 FQGNSA. CDR3 loop: CASSLVYGSEAFF. CDR3 bases: TGTGCCAGCAGCTTAGTATACGGGTCTGAAGCTTTCTTT.

V is TRBV29-1 and J is TRBJ2-7; the match to TRBD1 covers 9 bases. From germline, CDR1 is SQVTM and CDR2 ANQGSEA. The V and J ends lost 3 bases and 6 bases, in that order; junction bases with no gene match: 6. The CDR3 contains 13 residues. CDR3 in amino acids: CSVEGTGKSEQYF. For the CDR3, the DNA is TGCAGCGTTGAGGGGACAGGGAAATCCGAGCAGTACTTC.

The V and J genes are TRBV6-1 and TRBJ1-2, with 7 bases fitting TRBD1. The CDR3 has 13 amino acids. V shed 7 bases and J 6 bases; nucleotides not matched to a gene: 8. Germline V lookup: CDR1 MNHNS, CDR2 SASEGT. CDR3 region: CASTVDRMHGYTF. The CDR3 DNA reads as TGTGCCAGCACCGTGGACAGGATGCATGGCTACACCTTC.

This clone has only one observation. V usage is TRBV7-9 and J usage is TRBJ1-1; possibly TRBD1 for D (5 bases). CDR3 length equals 15 residues. Germline V CDR1 and CDR2: SEHNR, FQNEAQ (reference sequence). The V end lost 1 base, the J end lost 3 bases, and 12 bases lay between the germline ends. The CDR3 DNA sequence: TGTGCCAGCAGCTTAGGTCAGGGCTATGACACTGAAGCTTTCTTT. It specifies CASSLGQGYDTEAFF.

The genes are TRBV2 and TRBJ2-7; no definite D call. The V gene lost 0 bases and the J gene lost 4 bases, with 7 bases spanning the gap. This CDR3 is built from 13 residues. From germline, CDR1 is SNHLY and CDR2 FYNNEI. DNA for the CDR3: TGTGCCAGCAGTGAAGCATCCGGGTACGAGCAGTACTTC. Translated: CASSEASGYEQYF.

V is TRBV6-6 and J is TRBJ2-7; D might be TRBD2 (5 bases). There are 11 residues in the CDR3. V lost 5 bases, J lost 5 bases, and 7 bases lay in between. Germline loops: CDR1 MNHNY, CDR2 SVGAGI (reference sequence). CDR3 in amino acids: CASSNGDEQYF. The CDR3 DNA reads TGTGCCAGCAGTAACGGGGACGAGCAGTACTTC.

This chain joins TRBV7-9 and TRBJ2-5; TRBD1 is a possible D gene (6 bases). The CDR3 sequence is 17 residues long. Germline lookup yields CDR1 SEHNR and CDR2 FQNEAQ (reference sequence). Trimming took off 4 bases at V and 2 bases at J, with 20 bases between the two ends. The CDR3 spells CASSSGGIGGRQETQYF. The CDR3 DNA reads TGTGCCAGCAGCTCAGGCGGAATAGGGGGACGGCAAGAGACCCAGTACTTC. Full variable domain (remainder filled in from reference TRBV7-9 and TRBJ2-5): DTGVSQNPRHKITKRGQNVTFRCDPISEHNRLYWYRQTLGQGPEFLTYFQNEAQLEKSRLLSDRFSAERPKGSFSTLEIQRTEQGDSAMYLCASSSGGIGGRQETQYFGPGTRLLVL.

V usage is TRBV19 and J usage is TRBJ2-1; 7 nucleotides line up with TRBD2. Germline values: CDR1 LNHDA, CDR2 SQIVND (reference sequence). V dropped 1 base and J dropped 2; count of bases not matched to a gene: 8. The CDR3 totals 17 residues. The DNA for the CDR3 is TGTGCCAGTAGTATAGGGCCAGCGGGGAGTCCCTACAATGAGCAGTTCTTC. It is translated as CASSIGPAGSPYNEQFF.

A remark on this clone: The sample has other DNA sequences that encode this CDR3 too. The V call is TRBV4-3, the J call TRBJ2-1, with 8 positions matching TRBD2. Germline CDR1 and CDR2: LGHNA and YSLEER. V was pared by 1 base and J by 8 bases, with 10 bases of the junction left unmatched. This CDR3 contains 16 residues. The CDR3 here is CASSQVGAGGSDEQFF. The CDR3 bases are TGCGCCAGCAGCCAAGTAGGGGCGGGAGGCTCCGATGAGCAGTTCTTC.